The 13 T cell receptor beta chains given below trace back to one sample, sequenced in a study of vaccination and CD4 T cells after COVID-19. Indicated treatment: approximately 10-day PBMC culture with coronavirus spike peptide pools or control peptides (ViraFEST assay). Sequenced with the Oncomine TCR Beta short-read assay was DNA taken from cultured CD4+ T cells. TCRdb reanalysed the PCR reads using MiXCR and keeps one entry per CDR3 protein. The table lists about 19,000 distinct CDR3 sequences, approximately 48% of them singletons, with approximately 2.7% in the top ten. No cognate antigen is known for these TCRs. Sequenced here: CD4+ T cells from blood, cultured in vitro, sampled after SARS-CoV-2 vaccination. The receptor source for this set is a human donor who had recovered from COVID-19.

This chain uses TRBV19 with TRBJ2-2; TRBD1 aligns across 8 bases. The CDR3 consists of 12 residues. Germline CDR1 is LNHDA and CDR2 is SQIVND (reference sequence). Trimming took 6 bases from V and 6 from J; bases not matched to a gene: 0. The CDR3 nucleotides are TGTGCCAGTAGGACAGGGGCCGGGGAGCTGTTTTTT. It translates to CASRTGAGELFF.

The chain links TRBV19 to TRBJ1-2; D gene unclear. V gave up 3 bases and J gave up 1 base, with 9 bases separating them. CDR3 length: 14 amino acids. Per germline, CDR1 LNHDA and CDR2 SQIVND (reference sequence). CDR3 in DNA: TGTGCCAGTAGTATCCGGGCCAATAACTATGGCTACACCTTC. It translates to CASSIRANNYGYTF.

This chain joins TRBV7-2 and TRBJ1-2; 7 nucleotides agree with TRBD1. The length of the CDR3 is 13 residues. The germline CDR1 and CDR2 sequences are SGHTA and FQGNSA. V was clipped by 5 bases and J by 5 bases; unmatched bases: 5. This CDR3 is CASSPQTGYGYTF. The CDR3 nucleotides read TGTGCCAGCAGCCCCCAGACAGGGTATGGCTACACCTTC.

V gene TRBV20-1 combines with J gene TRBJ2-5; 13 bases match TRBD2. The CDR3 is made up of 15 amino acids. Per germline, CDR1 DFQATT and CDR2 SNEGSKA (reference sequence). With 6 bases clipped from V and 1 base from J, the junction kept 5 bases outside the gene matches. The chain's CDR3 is CSASTSGGFQETQYF. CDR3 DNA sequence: TGCAGTGCCTCGACTAGCGGGGGGTTCCAAGAGACCCAGTACTTC.

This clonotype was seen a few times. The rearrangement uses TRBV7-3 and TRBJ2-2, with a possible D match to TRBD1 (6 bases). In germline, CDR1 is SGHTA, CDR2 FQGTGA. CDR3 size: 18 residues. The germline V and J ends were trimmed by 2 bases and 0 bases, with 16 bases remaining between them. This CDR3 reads CASSLHRELTTNTGELFF. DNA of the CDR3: TGTGCCAGCAGCTTACACAGGGAATTAACAACGAACACCGGGGAGCTGTTTTTT.

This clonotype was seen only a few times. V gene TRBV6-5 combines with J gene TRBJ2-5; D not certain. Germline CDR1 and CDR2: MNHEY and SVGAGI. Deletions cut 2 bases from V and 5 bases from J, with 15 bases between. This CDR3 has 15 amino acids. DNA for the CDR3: TGTGCCAGCAGTTACCTTCGGCAGCTCGGGGAGACCCAGTACTTC. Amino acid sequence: CASSYLRQLGETQYF.

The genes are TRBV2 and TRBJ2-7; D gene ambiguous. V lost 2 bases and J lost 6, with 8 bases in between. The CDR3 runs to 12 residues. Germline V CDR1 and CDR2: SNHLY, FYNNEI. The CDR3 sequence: CASSEIMGEQYF. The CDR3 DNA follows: TGTGCCAGCAGTGAAATAATGGGCGAGCAGTACTTC.

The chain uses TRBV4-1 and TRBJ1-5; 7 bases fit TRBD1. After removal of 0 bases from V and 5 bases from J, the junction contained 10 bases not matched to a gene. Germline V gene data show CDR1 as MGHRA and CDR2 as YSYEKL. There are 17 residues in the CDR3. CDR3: CASSQEPPGQFYQPQHF. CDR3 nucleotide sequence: TGCGCCAGCAGCCAAGAGCCCCCGGGACAGTTTTATCAGCCCCAGCATTTT.

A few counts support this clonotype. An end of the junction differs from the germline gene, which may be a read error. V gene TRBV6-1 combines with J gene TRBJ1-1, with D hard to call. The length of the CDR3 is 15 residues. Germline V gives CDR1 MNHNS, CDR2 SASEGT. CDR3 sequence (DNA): TGTGCCAGCAGAGAAGAGTCTGGCCTGAACACTGAAGCTTTCTTT. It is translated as CASREESGLNTEAFF.

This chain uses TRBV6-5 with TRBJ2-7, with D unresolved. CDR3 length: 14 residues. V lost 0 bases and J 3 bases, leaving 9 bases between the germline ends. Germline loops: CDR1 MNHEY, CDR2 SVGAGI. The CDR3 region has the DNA TGTGCCAGCAGTTACTCAGCTGAAAGCTACGAGCAGTACTTC. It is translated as CASSYSAESYEQYF.

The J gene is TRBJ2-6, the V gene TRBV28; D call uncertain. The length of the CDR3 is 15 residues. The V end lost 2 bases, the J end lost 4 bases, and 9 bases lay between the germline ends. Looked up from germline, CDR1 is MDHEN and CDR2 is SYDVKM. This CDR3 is CASSLAYSGANVLTF. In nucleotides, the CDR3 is TGTGCCAGCAGTTTAGCGTATTCCGGGGCCAACGTCCTGACTTTC.

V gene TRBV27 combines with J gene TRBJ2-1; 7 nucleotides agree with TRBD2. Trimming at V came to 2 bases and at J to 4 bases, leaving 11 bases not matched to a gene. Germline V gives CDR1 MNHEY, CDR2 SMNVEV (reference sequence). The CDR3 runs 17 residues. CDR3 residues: CASSLRLGLADYNEQFF. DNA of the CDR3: TGTGCCAGCAGTTTAAGGTTGGGGCTAGCGGATTACAATGAGCAGTTCTTC.

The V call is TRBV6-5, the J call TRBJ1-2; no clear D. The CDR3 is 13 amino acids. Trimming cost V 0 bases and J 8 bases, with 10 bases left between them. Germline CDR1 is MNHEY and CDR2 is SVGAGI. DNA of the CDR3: TGTGCCAGCAGTTACTCGACTACAGAGGGCTACACCTTC. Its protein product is CASSYSTTEGYTF.